This TCR beta chain derives from a study of Graves' ophthalmopathy and Graves' hyperthyroidism. Trimming stripped 6 bases from V and 10 bases from J, with 18 bases between. The CDR3 extends over 12 amino acids. The germline CDR1 and CDR2 sequences are SQVTM and ANQGSEA. The authors amplified TCR beta CDR3 regions from RNA transcripts. RT-PCR in the first round used HTBI primers; a second-round multiplex PCR followed. MiXCR was run by TCRdb on the multiplex PCR reads, yielding one entry per CDR3 protein. Among about 1.1 million distinct CDR3 sequences listed, roughly 35% were seen once. The sequenced sample consisted of peripheral blood or thyroid tissue (not recorded which). The chain combines TRBV29-1 with TRBJ1-1; no clear D gene. This TCR was sampled from an adult man with Graves' hyperthyroidism. Here the CDR3 DNA reads TGCAGCGTCGGGAATACCTTAAGCGCAGCTTTCTTT. Amino acid sequence: CSVGNTLSAAFF. Based on the CDR3 plus reference TRBV29-1 and TRBJ1-1, the full variable domain is SAVISQKPSRDICQRGTSLTIQCQVDSQVTMMFWYRQQPGQSLTLIATANQGSEATYESGFVIDKFPISRPNLTFSTLTVSNMSPEDSSIYLCSVGNTLSAAFFGQGTRLTVV.